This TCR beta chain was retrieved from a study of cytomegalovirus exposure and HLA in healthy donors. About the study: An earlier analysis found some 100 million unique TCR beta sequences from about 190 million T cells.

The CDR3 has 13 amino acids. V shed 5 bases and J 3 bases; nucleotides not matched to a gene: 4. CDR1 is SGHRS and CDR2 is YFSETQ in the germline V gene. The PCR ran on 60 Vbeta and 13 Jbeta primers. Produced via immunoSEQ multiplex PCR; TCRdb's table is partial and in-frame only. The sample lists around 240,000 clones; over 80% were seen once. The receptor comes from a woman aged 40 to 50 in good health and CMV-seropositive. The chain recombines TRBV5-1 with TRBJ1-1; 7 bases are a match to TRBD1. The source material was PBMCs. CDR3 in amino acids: CASRPDRDTEAFF. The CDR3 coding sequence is TGCGCCAGCAGACCCGACAGGGACACTGAAGCTTTCTTT.